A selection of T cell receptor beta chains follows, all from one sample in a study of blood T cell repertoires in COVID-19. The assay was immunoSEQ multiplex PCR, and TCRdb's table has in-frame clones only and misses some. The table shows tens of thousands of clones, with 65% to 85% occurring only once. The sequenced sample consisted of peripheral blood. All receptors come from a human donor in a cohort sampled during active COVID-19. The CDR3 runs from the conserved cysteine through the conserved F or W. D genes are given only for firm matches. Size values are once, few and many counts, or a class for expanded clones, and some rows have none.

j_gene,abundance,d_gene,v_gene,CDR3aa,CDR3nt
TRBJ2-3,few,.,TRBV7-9,CASSLEPGITTDTQYF,TGTGCCAGCAGCTTAGAACCAGGGATTACGACAGATACGCAGTATTTT
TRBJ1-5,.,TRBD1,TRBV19,CASSVKGAYSNQPQHF,TGTGCCAGTAGTGTCAAGGGGGCCTATAGCAATCAGCCCCAGCATTTT
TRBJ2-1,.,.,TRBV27,CASSWAGGSYNEQFF,TGTGCCAGCAGTTGGGCCGGGGGCTCCTACAATGAGCAGTTCTTC
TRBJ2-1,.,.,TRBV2,CASSDWAGDYNEQFF,TGTGCCAGCAGTGACTGGGCAGGGGATTACAATGAGCAGTTCTTC
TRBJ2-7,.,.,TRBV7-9,CASSHAGDEQYF,TGTGCCAGCAGCCACGCCGGTGACGAGCAGTACTTC
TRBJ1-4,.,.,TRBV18,CASSPPSREKLFF,TGTGCCAGCTCACCACCGTCGAGGGAAAAACTGTTTTTT
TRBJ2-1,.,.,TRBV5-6,CASSLGRGPYNEQFF,TGTGCCAGCAGCCTGGGCAGGGGCCCCTACAATGAGCAGTTCTTC
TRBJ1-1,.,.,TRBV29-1,CSVDGARRSPEAFF,TGCAGCGTTGATGGTGCCCGGAGGTCACCTGAAGCTTTCTTT
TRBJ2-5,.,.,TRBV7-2,CASSFYGTQETQYF,TGTGCCAGCAGCTTTTACGGGACTCAAGAGACCCAGTACTTC
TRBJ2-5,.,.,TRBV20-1,CSAPVGETQYF,TGCAGTGCTCCCGTCGGGGAGACCCAGTACTTC
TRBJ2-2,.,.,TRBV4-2,CASSPAGANTGELFF,TGTGCCAGCAGCCCTGCCGGGGCGAACACCGGGGAGCTGTTTTTT
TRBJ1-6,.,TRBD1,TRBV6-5,CASRTPDRAGSPLHF,TGTGCCAGCAGGACCCCTGACAGGGCTGGTTCACCCCTCCACTTT
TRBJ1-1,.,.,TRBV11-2,CASSTWTEMNTEAFF,TGTGCCAGCAGCACCTGGACAGAGATGAACACTGAAGCTTTCTTT
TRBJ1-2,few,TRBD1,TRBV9,CASSVSGQNYGYTF,TGTGCCAGCAGCGTATCGGGACAGAACTATGGCTACACCTTC
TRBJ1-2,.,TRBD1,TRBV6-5,CASVSPGQGYGYTF,TGTGCCAGCGTATCCCCGGGACAGGGCTATGGCTACACCTTC
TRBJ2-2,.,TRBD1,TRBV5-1,CASSLLPGQDSNTGELFF,TGCGCCAGCAGCTTACTCCCTGGACAGGACTCGAACACCGGGGAGCTGTTTTTT
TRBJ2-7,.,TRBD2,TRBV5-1,CASSLTSGAFEQYF,TGCGCCAGCAGCTTGACTAGCGGGGCTTTCGAGCAGTACTTC
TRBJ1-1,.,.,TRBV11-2,CASSLAVDSGTEAFF,TGTGCCAGCAGCTTAGCGGTGGACAGTGGCACTGAAGCTTTCTTT
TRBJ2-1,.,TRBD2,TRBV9,CASSVAGGSEQFF,TGTGCCAGCAGCGTAGCGGGGGGGTCGGAGCAGTTCTTC
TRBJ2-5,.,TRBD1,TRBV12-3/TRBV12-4,CASSPQNTGEQYF,TGTGCCAGCAGCCCCCAGAACACAGGGGAGCAGTACTTC
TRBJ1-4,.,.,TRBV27,CASSFLGQGEEKLFF,TGTGCCAGCAGTTTTCTGGGGCAGGGTGAAGAAAAACTGTTTTTT
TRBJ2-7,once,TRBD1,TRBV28,CASSLWGQGTTEQYF,TGTGCCAGCAGTTTATGGGGACAGGGTACGACCGAGCAGTACTTC
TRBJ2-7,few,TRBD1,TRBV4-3,CASSQEWGDRVYEQYF,TGCGCCAGCAGCCAAGAGTGGGGGGACAGGGTATACGAGCAGTACTTC
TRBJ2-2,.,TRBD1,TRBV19,CASRRQGGTGELFF,TGTGCCAGTAGGAGACAGGGGGGGACCGGGGAGCTGTTTTTT
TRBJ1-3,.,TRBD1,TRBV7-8,CASSLARGQINTIYF,TGTGCCAGCAGCTTAGCCAGGGGGCAGATAAACACCATATATTTT
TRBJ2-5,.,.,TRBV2,CASRQQVETQYF,TGTGCCAGCAGACAACAGGTTGAGACCCAGTACTTC
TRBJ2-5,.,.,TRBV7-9,CASSLDIQETQYF,TGTGCCAGCAGCTTGGACATCCAAGAGACCCAGTACTTC
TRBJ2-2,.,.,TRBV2,CASSREAGELFF,TGTGCCAGCAGCCGCGAAGCCGGGGAGCTGTTTTTT
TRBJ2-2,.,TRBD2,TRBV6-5,CASSYGGGTGELFF,TGTGCCAGCAGTTACGGCGGGGGGACCGGGGAGCTGTTTTTT
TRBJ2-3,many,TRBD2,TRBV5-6,CASSSPAGGKPDTQYF,TGTGCCAGCAGCTCGCCAGCGGGGGGAAAGCCAGATACGCAGTATTTT
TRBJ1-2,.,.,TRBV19,CASSARLPGYGYTF,TGTGCCAGTAGTGCCCGCCTCCCAGGGTATGGCTACACCTTC
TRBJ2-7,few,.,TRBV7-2,CASSSSGVRSEQYF,TGTGCCAGCAGCTCGTCAGGGGTTCGGAGTGAGCAGTACTTC
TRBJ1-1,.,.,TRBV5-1,CASSLVGGPNTEAFF,TGCGCCAGCAGCTTGGTCGGGGGGCCGAACACTGAAGCTTTCTTT
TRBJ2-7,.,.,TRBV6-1,CASSDRLGSEQYF,TGTGCCAGCAGTGACCGACTGGGTTCGGAGCAGTACTTC
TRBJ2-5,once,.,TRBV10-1,CASIDREGEETQYF,TGCGCCAGCATTGACAGGGAGGGCGAAGAGACCCAGTACTTC